This paragraph reports one T cell receptor beta chain. This entry comes from a study of shared clonotypes between healthy human individuals. Profiled with immunoSEQ multiplex PCR; TCRdb holds only in-frame clones, not every one. The repertoire holds 1,500,000 or so clones, roughly 95% seen once, with more than 0.9% in the top ten. The receptor comes from a man aged 30 to 45 in good health. Sequenced material: naive CD4+ T cells sorted from blood. The sample's subset: CD45RA+ positively selected.

The CDR3 nucleotides read TGTGCCAGCAGCTTAGAGGTGGATCAGCCCCAGCATTTT. It translates to CASSLEVDQPQHF. This chain links TRBV11-2 with TRBJ1-5, with no clear D. Germline-derived CDR1 and CDR2 are SGHAT and FQNNGV. Trimming cost V 0 bases and J 5 bases, with 5 bases left between them. The CDR3 runs 13 residues.